The following is a T cell receptor beta chain sequence with its context. The antigen is undetermined. Losses at the gene ends were 3 bases for V and 5 bases for J; bases not matched to a gene: 8. CDR3 length equals 16 residues. Germline CDR1 reads KGHSH; CDR2 reads LQKENI. Measured with immunoSEQ multiplex PCR; TCRdb has only the in-frame clones, and not every one. The repertoire has more than 70,000 clones, about 90% of them found once; the top ten carry 1.5%. This specimen comes from a study of T cell responses to AZD1222 COVID-19 vaccine. General observations from the study: Most donors were white British and more were female, and clonal diversity was possibly underestimated. Only after the peak T cell response were repertoires sampled.

J is TRBJ1-1 and V is TRBV18, with TRBD1 matching 11 bases. The sequence derives from an adult in good health. The specimen was peripheral blood, collected on day 0 of AZD1222 vaccination. The chain's CDR3 is CASSPGTGGFGTEAFF. CDR3 bases: TGTGCCAGCTCACCGGGGACAGGGGGGTTCGGGACTGAAGCTTTCTTT.